These 20 T cell receptor beta chains originate from one sample sequenced in a study of T cell clonality in common variable immunodeficiency. Here immunoSEQ multiplex PCR was the method, and the copy in TCRdb shows in-frame clones only, minus some. The sample was found to contain about 23,000 clones, and every one recurs. Study-level results: In common variable immunodeficiency, TCR beta chains reportedly carried fewer deletions and N-nucleotide insertions.

No antigen has been assigned to these receptors. Sequenced: peripheral blood mononuclear cells. The receptors come from a human donor with common variable immunodeficiency.

This clone came up a few times. The CDR3 end falls 3 residues outside the read, so it is completed with the germline J gene. The chain links TRBV7-9 to TRBJ1-5; D remains ambiguous. Germline assignment: CDR1 SEHNR and CDR2 FQNEAQ (reference sequence). The ends were cut back, 8 bases at V and 2 bases at J, with 7 bases in the middle. This CDR3 contains 12 residues. The CDR3 region is CASGQGNQPQHF. The CDR3 bases that were read are TGTGCCAGCGGTCAGGGCAATCAGCCC.

Comments on this clone: With the read ending 3 residues before the CDR3 end, the germline J gene is used to fill in that end. The chain carries TRBV7-2 and TRBJ1-6; TRBD1 agrees at 7 bases. Germline loops: CDR1 SGHTA, CDR2 FQGNSA. There are 13 residues in the CDR3. V shed 6 bases, J shed 6 bases, and the junction held 2 bases outside the gene matches. The CDR3 region is CASRTGFNSPLHF. CDR3 DNA (partial): TGTGCCAGCAGGACAGGGTTTAATTCACCC.

Details on this clone: Read sequence stops 3 residues before the CDR3 end, and the germline J gene provides the missing end. The V call is TRBV6-1, the J call TRBJ2-7; 9 nucleotides match TRBD1. There are 13 residues in the CDR3. With V trimmed by 4 bases and J by 6 bases, 4 bases remained unmatched. Germline V gives CDR1 MNHNS, CDR2 SASEGT. The covered CDR3 bases are TGTGCCAGCAGTGGGGGACAGGGTGGCGAG. Amino acid sequence: CASSGGQGGE. Given in full, the CDR3 is CASSGGQGGEQYF.

The table lists this clone with many counts. Read data end 3 residues before the CDR3 end; the end is taken from the germline J gene. The J gene is TRBJ2-1, the V gene TRBV19, with 10 bases that match TRBD2. J gave up 4 bases and V 3 bases, and 3 bases lay outside the gene matches. The germline gives CDR1 LNHDA, CDR2 SQIVND (reference sequence). The CDR3 runs 15 residues. The CDR3 bases that were read are TGTGCCAGTAGTATTACTAGCGGGGAATACAATGAG. Translated: CASSITSGEYNE. Given in full, the CDR3 is CASSITSGEYNEQFF.

This clone was seen a handful of times. The read stops 3 residues short of the end of the CDR3; the missing end is completed from the germline J gene. The chain links TRBV18 to TRBJ1-5; 8 bases agree with TRBD1. This CDR3 is built from 17 residues. With 5 bases clipped from V and 1 base from J, the junction kept 10 bases outside the gene matches. CDR1 and CDR2 from the germline V gene are KGHSH and LQKENI. The covered CDR3 bases are TGTGCCAGCTCAAGTTGGACAGGGAGTCGAAGCAATCAGCCC. Its protein product is CASSSWTGSRSNQP. In full, the CDR3 is CASSSWTGSRSNQPQHF.

This clone was counted at least ten times. Read coverage stops 3 residues before the CDR3 terminus; the germline J gene supplies the remainder. V and J are TRBV12-3 or TRBV12-4 and TRBJ2-3; D is perhaps TRBD2 (6 bases). The ends were cut back, 6 bases at V and 2 bases at J, with 12 bases in the middle. This CDR3 has 14 residues. The part of the CDR3 DNA that was read is TGTGCCAGCAGACCCTGGGACTCCACAGATACG. Protein: CASRPWDSTDT. The entire CDR3 is CASRPWDSTDTQYF.

This clone was seen a few times. The read ends 3 residues early relative to the CDR3; the germline J gene fills the gap. The chain uses TRBV5-6 and TRBJ1-6; tentative D call: TRBD1 (5 bases). CDR3 length equals 15 residues. The V end was cut by 0 bases, the J end by 10 bases, with 14 bases between. Germline lookup yields CDR1 SGHDT and CDR2 YYEEEE. The chain's CDR3 is CASSLASGARSPLHF. The sequenced part of the CDR3 DNA is TGTGCCAGCAGCTTGGCATCTGGGGCTAGATCACCC.

This clone was seen many times. The CDR3 goes on 3 residues after the read ends, and that part is filled in from the germline J gene. This chain links TRBV18 with TRBJ2-4; 8 nucleotides align to TRBD1. There are 17 residues in the CDR3. CDR1 and CDR2 (germline): KGHSH, LQKENI. V dropped 3 bases and J dropped 1; count of bases not matched to a gene: 8. The sequenced CDR3 bases are TGTGCCAGCTCACCTCTCAGGGGGCAGGTGGCCAAAAACATT. Protein: CASSPLRGQVAKNI. The whole CDR3 reads CASSPLRGQVAKNIQYF.

This clone appeared a few times. The CDR3 extends 3 residues past the end of the read, so its final part is completed from the germline J gene. V and J are TRBV7-2 and TRBJ1-1; 7 bases align to TRBD1. This CDR3 comprises 12 residues. V dropped 4 bases and J dropped 7; count of bases not matched to a gene: 3. CDR1 is SGHTA and CDR2 is FQGNSA in the germline V gene. The part of the CDR3 DNA that was read is TGTGCCAGCAGCTCACAGGGGAATGAA. This codes for CASSSQGNE. The full-length CDR3 reads as CASSSQGNEAFF. The full variable domain, rest sourced from reference TRBV7-2 and TRBJ1-1, is GAGVSQSPSNKVTEKGKDVELRCDPISGHTALYWYRQSLGQGLEFLIYFQGNSAPDKSGLPSDRFSAERTGGSVSTLTIQRTQQEDSAVYLCASSSQGNEAFFGQGTRLTVV.

With respect to this clone: With the read ending 3 residues before the CDR3 end, the germline J gene is used to fill in that end. The rearrangement joins TRBV7-8 to TRBJ1-5; 8 bases agree with TRBD1. The germline CDR1 and CDR2 sequences are SGHVS and FQNEAQ. The V segment lost 3 bases and the J segment 6 bases; nucleotides outside the gene matches: 10. This CDR3 has 16 amino acids. The CDR3 sequence is CASSLAGTGWSQPQHF. CDR3 DNA, as far as it was read: TGTGCCAGCAGCTTGGCCGGGACAGGCTGGAGTCAGCCC.

As concerns this clone: Read data end 3 residues before the CDR3 end; the end is taken from the germline J gene. The chain combines TRBV6-9 with TRBJ2-7; D not certain. The V gene's germline CDR1 is MNHGY and CDR2 SVAAGI. V shed 8 bases and J shed 2 bases, with 10 bases lying between them. The CDR3 consists of 12 residues. The CDR3 is CASGSTTYEQYF. The part of the CDR3 DNA that was read is TGTGCCAGCGGCAGCACTACCTACGAG.

This clone was counted a few times. The CDR3 end lies 3 residues beyond the end of the read and is filled in from the germline J gene. The rearrangement uses TRBV2 and TRBJ2-3; D unresolved. V was clipped by 6 bases and J by 3 bases, with 4 bases between them. The CDR3 extends over 11 amino acids. Looked up from germline, CDR1 is SNHLY and CDR2 is FYNNEI. CDR3 DNA (partial): TGTGCCAGCAGCACTACAGATACG. Translated, it gives CASSTTDT. The CDR3, in full, reads CASSTTDTQYF. The full variable domain, its missing parts supplied by reference TRBV2 and TRBJ2-3, is EPEVTQTPSHQVTQMGQEVILRCVPISNHLYFYWYRQILGQKVEFLVSFYNNEISEKSEIFDDQFSVERPDGSNFTLKIRSTKLEDSAMYFCASSTTDTQYFGPGTRLTVL.

This clone was detected many times. The sequenced part of the CDR3 DNA is TGTGCCATTGGCAGAGACTACAATGAG. Translated: CAIGRDYNE. The whole CDR3 sequence is CAIGRDYNEQFF. The rearrangement uses TRBV10-3 and TRBJ2-1; the D is unclear. Read coverage stops 3 residues before the CDR3 terminus; the germline J gene supplies the remainder. The CDR3 sequence is 12 residues long. Per the germline V gene, CDR1 is ENHRY and CDR2 is SYGVKD. V lost 9 bases, J lost 3 bases, and 9 bases lay in between.

This clone was found a few times. The observed sequence ends 3 residues before the CDR3 terminus, with the missing tail filled in from the germline J gene. The chain is built from TRBV2 and TRBJ1-5, with a possible D match to TRBD1 (5 bases). CDR3 length: 16 amino acids. Trimming cost V 6 bases and J 2 bases, with 17 bases left between them. Germline V gene lookup returns CDR1 SNHLY and CDR2 FYNNEI. The CDR3 reads CASRKGDESGNQPQHF. Partial CDR3 DNA: TGTGCCAGCAGGAAAGGGGATGAGTCGGGCAATCAGCCC.

This clone showed up many times. Sequencing ends 3 residues short of the CDR3 end; the germline J gene provides the rest. This chain connects TRBV19 to TRBJ2-5, with D hard to call. V lost 3 bases and J lost 2, with 16 bases in between. The CDR3 covers 16 residues. Germline loops: CDR1 LNHDA, CDR2 SQIVND (reference sequence). The part of the CDR3 DNA that was read is TGTGCCAGTAGTATTAGGCACAACGCACTACAAGAGACC. This gives the protein CASSIRHNALQET. The entire CDR3 protein reads CASSIRHNALQETQYF.

Remarks on this clone: The read ends 3 residues shy of where the CDR3 ends; the end is completed using the germline J gene. This sequence joins TRBV30 and TRBJ2-3; D remains ambiguous. Trimming removed 1 base at V and 3 bases at J, with 11 bases between. The CDR3 totals 14 residues. Germline V gives CDR1 GTSNPN, CDR2 SVGIG (reference sequence). The part of the CDR3 DNA that was read is TGTGCCTGGAGTGGTAGGGTTGGGACAGATACG. As protein: CAWSGRVGTDT. In full, the CDR3 is CAWSGRVGTDTQYF.

This clone was counted a few times. The read gets to within 3 residues of the CDR3 end, and the germline J gene fills in the rest. The rearrangement links TRBV6-2 or TRBV6-3 to TRBJ1-1; D not certain. Germline values: CDR1 MNHEY, CDR2 SVGEGT. Between the trimmed V and J ends, which lost 2 bases and 5 bases, there was a span of 9 bases. The CDR3 spans 13 residues. CDR3 sequence reads: CASSYLTGTEAFF. The sequenced CDR3 bases are TGTGCCAGCAGTTACCTCACCGGGACTGAA.

This clone was seen ten or more times. The sequence runs out 3 residues before the end of the CDR3; the remainder is reconstructed from the germline J gene. The chain is built from TRBV7-3 and TRBJ2-7, with D perhaps matching TRBD1 (6 bases). Trimming left V 0 bases short and J 1 base short, with 7 bases between. Germline CDR1 is SGHTA and CDR2 is FQGTGA. The CDR3 loop spans 14 amino acids. The CDR3 bases that were read are TGTGCCAGCAGCTTAACGGGGACATCCTACGAG. Translation gives CASSLTGTSYE. The entire CDR3 protein is CASSLTGTSYEQYF.

This clone was found a few times. Read data end 3 residues before the CDR3 end; the end is taken from the germline J gene. This rearrangement joins TRBV19 to TRBJ2-5; TRBD2 aligns across 14 bases. Germline V gene data show CDR1 as LNHDA and CDR2 as SQIVND (reference sequence). The V gene end was trimmed by 0 bases and the J gene end by 1 base; junction bases not matched to a gene: 7. The CDR3 has 19 residues. The covered CDR3 bases are TGTGCCAGTAGTATAGATTTACCGGGACTAGCGGGAGCCCAAGAGACC. Protein: CASSIDLPGLAGAQET. The full CDR3 is CASSIDLPGLAGAQETQYF.

In this sample, this clone turned up many times. The CDR3 loop is CASSPGLAGGPETQYF. The sequenced CDR3 bases are TGCGCCAGCAGTCCGGGACTAGCGGGAGGGCCAGAGACC. V is TRBV10-1 and J is TRBJ2-5, with 16 bases identical to TRBD2. The read gets to within 3 residues of the CDR3 end, and the germline J gene fills in the rest. Looked up from germline, CDR1 is WNHNN and CDR2 is SYGVQD (reference sequence). This CDR3 is 16 amino acids long. V gave up 5 bases and J gave up 4 bases; unmatched junction bases: 4.